These 26 T cell receptor beta chains were all obtained from the same sample, sequenced in a study of blood T cell repertoires in COVID-19. Sequencing used immunoSEQ multiplex PCR; TCRdb keeps in-frame clones, though not all of them. The sample carries 200,000 or so clones, approximately 81% recorded once. Sequences were obtained from peripheral blood. The receptors stem from a man aged 50 to 60 who had recovered from COVID-19.

The chain recombines TRBV10-3 with TRBJ2-3, with D perhaps TRBD2 (6 bases). Germline V gene lookup returns CDR1 ENHRY and CDR2 SYGVKD. CDR3 length: 15 amino acids. The V end lost 2 bases, the J end lost 0 bases, and 9 bases lay between the germline ends. This chain's CDR3 is CAISEAGPSTDTQYF. The DNA for the CDR3 is TGTGCCATCAGTGAGGCGGGGCCTAGCACAGATACGCAGTATTTT.

The genes are TRBV15 and TRBJ2-2; D is unresolved. Germline V gene data show CDR1 as LNHNV and CDR2 as YYDKDF (reference sequence). The CDR3 runs 14 residues. Deletions cut 1 base from V and 6 bases from J, with 9 bases between. The CDR3 nucleotides read TGTGCCACCAGCAGAGTAACAGACGCCGGGGAGCTGTTTTTT. Amino acids: CATSRVTDAGELFF.

This clone has only one observation. The CDR3 region is CASSQAGGGTYEQYF. The CDR3 nucleotides read TGTGCCAGCAGTCAAGCGGGAGGAGGTACCTACGAGCAGTACTTC. The chain employs TRBV28 and TRBJ2-7; 9 nucleotides agree with TRBD2. Germline CDR1 reads MDHEN; CDR2 reads SYDVKM. The CDR3 totals 15 residues. The ends lost 5 bases at V and 2 bases at J; junction bases unmatched: 7.

The rearrangement joins TRBV28 to TRBJ1-2; 9 bases are shared with TRBD1. Germline V lookup: CDR1 MDHEN, CDR2 SYDVKM. There are 12 residues in the CDR3. V lost 5 bases, J lost 6 bases, and 1 base stayed unmatched. CDR3 sequence reads: CASSRTGDGYTF. The CDR3, as DNA: TGTGCCAGCAGTCGGACAGGGGATGGCTACACCTTC.

V is TRBV4-1 and J is TRBJ1-1, with no clear D. This CDR3 has 15 amino acids. Looked up from germline, CDR1 is MGHRA and CDR2 is YSYEKL. The V gene lost 4 bases and the J gene lost 1 base, with 13 bases spanning the gap. The CDR3 loop reads CASSPSGNRNTEAFF. DNA for the CDR3: TGCGCCAGCAGCCCGTCGGGGAATAGGAACACTGAAGCTTTCTTT.

The rearrangement links TRBV7-9 to TRBJ2-5; maybe TRBD1 (5 bases). V was shortened by 1 base and J by 4 bases, with 13 bases between the two germline ends. CDR3 size: 15 residues. Germline CDR1 is SEHNR and CDR2 is FQNEAQ (reference sequence). This chain's CDR3 is CASSLGQIHVETQYF. CDR3 sequence (DNA): TGTGCCAGCAGCTTAGGACAGATCCACGTAGAGACCCAGTACTTC.

The chain employs TRBV9 and TRBJ2-1, with 12 bases fitting TRBD2. The CDR3 spans 15 residues. CDR1 is SGDLS and CDR2 is YYNGEE in the germline V gene. Germline trimming cut 3 bases from V and 4 bases from J; bases unmatched to any gene: 2. CDR3 region: CASSGGLAGYNEQFF. CDR3 sequence (DNA): TGTGCCAGCAGCGGGGGACTAGCGGGTTACAATGAGCAGTTCTTC.

The J gene is TRBJ1-5, the V gene TRBV28, with a possible D match to TRBD1 (5 bases). The CDR3 extends over 15 amino acids. The V gene's germline CDR1 is MDHEN and CDR2 SYDVKM. V was cut by 7 bases and J by 2 bases, with 15 bases left in between. The CDR3 here is CASTLAGRRNQPQHF. The DNA of the CDR3 is TGTGCCAGCACCCTGGCAGGGCGGCGCAATCAGCCCCAGCATTTT.

This clone was detected once. The chain has TRBV5-1 and TRBJ1-1, with 8 bases aligning to TRBD1. The germline V gene has CDR1 SGHRS and CDR2 YFSETQ. Unmatched junction bases numbered 6, after V lost 5 bases and J lost 3 bases. This CDR3 spans 14 amino acids. Written as DNA, the CDR3 is TGCGCCAGCAGACTCAGGGGGCTCGACACTGAAGCTTTCTTT. Its translation: CASRLRGLDTEAFF.

The V gene is TRBV27, the J gene TRBJ2-7, with 7 nucleotides matching TRBD2. Per germline, CDR1 MNHEY and CDR2 SMNVEV (reference sequence). J lost 3 bases, V lost 2 bases, and 10 bases had no gene match. This CDR3 has 16 residues. CDR3 DNA: TGTGCCAGCAGTTTAAGGCTAGCGGAGATAAACTACGAGCAGTACTTC. Translation gives CASSLRLAEINYEQYF.

CDR3 DNA: TGTGCCAGCAGCCTCGATCATGTGAGCAACTATGGCTACACCTTC. It codes for CASSLDHVSNYGYTF. The gene calls are TRBV6-6 and TRBJ1-2, with D unclear. Trimming left V 6 bases short and J 2 bases short, with 16 bases between. Germline V gene data show CDR1 as MNHNY and CDR2 as SVGAGI (reference sequence). This CDR3 comprises 15 residues.

This clone was observed a handful of times. The V and J genes are TRBV7-2 and TRBJ2-1; no clear D. V was trimmed by 6 bases and J by 3 bases, leaving 6 bases between them. The CDR3 loop spans 12 amino acids. The germline CDR1 and CDR2 sequences are SGHTA and FQGNSA. This chain's CDR3 is CASRRGYNEQFF. The CDR3 coding sequence is TGTGCCAGCAGGCGAGGCTACAATGAGCAGTTCTTC.

The chain combines TRBV3-1 (or the pseudogene TRBV3-2) with TRBJ2-2, with 10 bases that match TRBD2. Losses at the gene ends were 1 base for V and 1 base for J; bases not matched to a gene: 0. Germline-derived CDR1 and CDR2 are LGHDT and YNNKEL (reference sequence). The CDR3 has 16 residues. CDR3: CASSQGTSGNTGELFF. The CDR3 coding sequence is TGTGCCAGCAGCCAAGGGACTAGCGGGAACACCGGGGAGCTGTTTTTT.

The chain carries TRBV6-5 and TRBJ1-1; D might be TRBD1 (5 bases). The germline V gene has CDR1 MNHEY and CDR2 SVGAGI. Trimming cost V 4 bases and J 0 bases, with 12 bases left between them. The CDR3 length is 15 residues. The DNA for the CDR3 is TGTGCCAGCAGTTCAGACAGATCATTGAACACTGAAGCTTTCTTT. It translates to CASSSDRSLNTEAFF.

This clone was detected only a few times. The rearrangement uses TRBV7-9 and TRBJ1-5; tentative D call: TRBD1 (6 bases). V dropped 0 bases and J dropped 2 bases, with 20 bases sitting between them. The CDR3 totals 19 residues. Germline V CDR1 and CDR2: SEHNR, FQNEAQ (reference sequence). In DNA form, the CDR3 reads TGTGCCAGCAGCTTAGCCCCGGGGGGCAAGGGATGGGGCAATCAGCCCCAGCATTTT. As protein: CASSLAPGGKGWGNQPQHF.

This rearrangement joins TRBV2 to TRBJ2-7, with a possible D match to TRBD2 (6 bases). This CDR3 contains 14 residues. The V and J ends lost 4 bases and 0 bases respectively, with 10 bases between them. Germline V gene lookup returns CDR1 SNHLY and CDR2 FYNNEI. The CDR3 spells CASSGDGSSYEQYF. DNA of the CDR3: TGTGCCAGCAGTGGCGACGGGAGCTCCTACGAGCAGTACTTC. Drawing the rest from reference TRBV2 and TRBJ2-7, the complete variable domain is EPEVTQTPSHQVTQMGQEVILRCVPISNHLYFYWYRQILGQKVEFLVSFYNNEISEKSEIFDDQFSVERPDGSNFTLKIRSTKLEDSAMYFCASSGDGSSYEQYFGPGTRLTVT.

This rearrangement joins TRBV4-1 to TRBJ1-5, with 7 bases matching TRBD1. The CDR3 totals 16 residues. V lost 6 bases and J lost 1; bases outside the gene matches: 9. In germline, CDR1 is MGHRA, CDR2 YSYEKL. CDR3 protein: CASSPTGVLSNQPQHF. CDR3 nucleotide sequence: TGCGCCAGCAGTCCCACAGGGGTTCTGAGCAATCAGCCCCAGCATTTT.

This clone was detected once. The V and J genes are TRBV3-1 (or the pseudogene TRBV3-2) and TRBJ2-7; D remains ambiguous. Germline V gene lookup returns CDR1 LGHDT and CDR2 YNNKEL (reference sequence). V dropped 8 bases and J dropped 2 bases, with 10 bases sitting between them. This CDR3 comprises 12 residues. The CDR3 reads CASARGTYEQYF. The CDR3 DNA reads TGTGCCAGCGCACGCGGAACCTACGAGCAGTACTTC.

The gene calls are TRBV5-1 and TRBJ2-3, with no clear D. Germline-derived CDR1 and CDR2 are SGHRS and YFSETQ. This CDR3 region has 14 residues. V lost 0 bases to trimming and J lost 4 bases, with 9 bases between them. The CDR3 DNA reads as TGCGCCAGCAGCTTGGCCCAATTCCCAGATACGCAGTATTTT. Amino acid sequence: CASSLAQFPDTQYF.

This sequence joins TRBV5-5 and TRBJ1-4; 7 bases are shared with TRBD1. Germline V gene data show CDR1 as SGHKS and CDR2 as YYEKEE (reference sequence). The CDR3 length is 17 residues. V lost 0 bases, J lost 7 bases, and 12 bases stayed unmatched. CDR3 bases: TGTGCCAGCAGCTTGGTCATTCGACAGGGATGGGGTGAAAAACTGTTTTTT. Its protein product is CASSLVIRQGWGEKLFF. Together with reference TRBV5-5 and TRBJ1-4, the CDR3 gives the full variable domain: DAGVTQSPTHLIKTRGQQVTLRCSPISGHKSVSWYQQVLGQGPQFIFQYYEKEERGRGNFPDRFSARQFPNYSSELNVNALLLGDSALYLCASSLVIRQGWGEKLFFGSGTQLSVL.

The J gene is TRBJ2-7, the V gene TRBV7-9; 7 positions match TRBD2. The CDR3 totals 14 residues. V shed 5 bases, J shed 2 bases, and the junction held 6 bases outside the gene matches. Germline CDR1 SEHNR, CDR2 FQNEAQ (reference sequence). This CDR3 reads CASSPSSGPYEQYF. DNA for the CDR3: TGTGCCAGCAGCCCCTCTAGCGGCCCCTACGAGCAGTACTTC.

This sequence joins TRBV3-1 (or the pseudogene TRBV3-2) and TRBJ1-2, with TRBD1 identical over 9 bases. CDR1 is LGHDT and CDR2 is YNNKEL in the germline V gene (reference sequence). With 6 bases clipped from V and 4 bases from J, the junction kept 6 bases outside the gene matches. The CDR3 extends over 14 amino acids. The CDR3 sequence: CASRGQGGGYGYTF. CDR3 DNA: TGTGCCAGCAGGGGACAGGGCGGAGGCTATGGCTACACCTTC.

The chain uses TRBV13 and TRBJ1-2; 9 positions agree with TRBD1. This CDR3 has 17 amino acids. V was clipped by 5 bases and J by 1 base; unmatched bases: 11. Per the germline V gene, CDR1 is PRHDT and CDR2 is FYEKMQ (reference sequence). CDR3 nucleotides: TGTGCCAGCAGCGCAAACCCACAGGGGGCGGGTAACTATGGCTACACCTTC. Amino acids: CASSANPQGAGNYGYTF. Combining the CDR3 with reference TRBV13 and TRBJ1-2 gives the whole variable domain AAGVIQSPRHLIKEKRETATLKCYPIPRHDTVYWYQQGPGQDPQFLISFYEKMQSDKGSIPDRFSAQQFSDYHSELNMSSLELGDSALYFCASSANPQGAGNYGYTFGSGTRLTVV.

This chain links TRBV19 with TRBJ2-1, with 12 nucleotides matching TRBD2. Germline V gene lookup returns CDR1 LNHDA and CDR2 SQIVND (reference sequence). The CDR3 is 15 residues long. V trimming: 6 bases; J trimming: 6 bases; junction bases outside the gene matches: 6. In DNA form, the CDR3 reads TGTGCCAGTAGATCACTAGCGGGAGGATTCAATGAGCAGTTCTTC. Amino acid sequence: CASRSLAGGFNEQFF.

This chain joins TRBV16 and TRBJ1-4, with a possible D match to TRBD1 (6 bases). V lost 0 bases to trimming and J lost 7 bases, with 15 bases between them. The length of the CDR3 is 16 residues. Germline V gene sequence: CDR1 KGHSY, CDR2 FQNENV. CDR3: CASSQSAVQGSEKLFF. For the CDR3, the DNA is TGTGCCAGCAGCCAATCTGCGGTCCAGGGGAGTGAAAAACTGTTTTTT.

The CDR3 DNA sequence: TGTGCCATCGGCCGGGAAACTAACACCGGGGAGCTGTTTTTT. Translated, it gives CAIGRETNTGELFF. The chain has TRBV10-3 and TRBJ2-2, with D possibly TRBD2 on 5 matching bases. Germline V gives CDR1 ENHRY, CDR2 SYGVKD. The CDR3 totals 14 residues. Trimming pared 8 bases from V and 2 bases from J, leaving 12 bases between.